This entry describes one TCR beta chain. Sample-barcoded 5' priming and a J-beta primer mix drove a second PCR of 7 to 11 cycles. TCRdb recomputed calls from the 5' RACE reads with MiXCR, one row per CDR3 protein. The table lists about a million distinct CDR3 sequences, about 44% of them singletons. This CDR3 has 14 residues. Germline values: CDR1 SGHTA, CDR2 FQGNSA. This sample stems from a study of blood T cells in healthy people across ages. The gene calls are TRBV7-2 and TRBJ2-4; perhaps TRBD2 as D (5 bases). The J call is uncertain, as TRBJ2-5 better fits the DNA end. The receptor was isolated from a man aged 25 to 45 in good health. Material: blood. In DNA form, the CDR3 reads TGTGCCAGCAGCCTCCACCCTAGCTGGGAGACCCAGTACTTC. This encodes CASSLHPSWETQYF.